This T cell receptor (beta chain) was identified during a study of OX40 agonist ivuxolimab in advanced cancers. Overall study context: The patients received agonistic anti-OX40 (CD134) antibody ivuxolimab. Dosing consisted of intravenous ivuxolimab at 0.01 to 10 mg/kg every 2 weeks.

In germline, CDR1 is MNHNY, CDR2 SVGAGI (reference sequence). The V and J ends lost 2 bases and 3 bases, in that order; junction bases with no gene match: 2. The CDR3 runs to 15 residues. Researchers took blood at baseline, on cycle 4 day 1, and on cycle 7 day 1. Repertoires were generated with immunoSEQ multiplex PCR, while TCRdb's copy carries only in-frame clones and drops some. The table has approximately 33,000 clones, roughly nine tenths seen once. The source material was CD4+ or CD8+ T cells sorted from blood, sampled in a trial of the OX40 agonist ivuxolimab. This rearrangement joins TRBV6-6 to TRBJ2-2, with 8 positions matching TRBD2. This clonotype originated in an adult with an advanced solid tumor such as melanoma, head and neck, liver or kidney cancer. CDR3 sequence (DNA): TGTGCCAGCAGTTACCGGGAGGGCGACACCGGGGAGCTGTTTTTT. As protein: CASSYREGDTGELFF.